Listed here are 16 T cell receptor beta chains from one sample, sequenced in a study of shared clonotypes between healthy human individuals. Sequencing used immunoSEQ multiplex PCR; TCRdb keeps in-frame clones, though not all of them. The table lists over a million clones, approximately 80% of them singletons. Source material: memory CD4+ T cells from PBMCs. As for subset: CD45RA-negative fraction. The receptor source for this set is a man aged 18 to 30 in good health. Some clones in this sample may be carry-over from other donors' samples.

The chain carries TRBV7-2 and TRBJ2-7, with D unresolved. This CDR3 has 15 amino acids. V was clipped by 5 bases and J by 2 bases, with 16 bases between them. Looked up from germline, CDR1 is SGHTA and CDR2 is FQGNSA. The CDR3 bases are TGTGCCAGCAGCAACAAGCAGCGCCGAGCCTACGAGCAGTACTTC. Translated: CASSNKQRRAYEQYF.

The rearrangement joins TRBV18 to TRBJ1-1; weak D call: TRBD1 (5 bases). CDR1 is KGHSH, CDR2 LQKENI, per germline. This CDR3 has 13 residues. The V end was cut by 1 base, the J end by 6 bases, with 9 bases between. Written as DNA, the CDR3 is TGTGCCAGCTCACCACAGGGGATCGCTGAAGCTTTCTTT. Amino acid sequence: CASSPQGIAEAFF.

This clone was recorded once. Written as DNA, the CDR3 is TGTGCCTGGAGTCGGCCAAGATACAATGAGCAGTTCTTC. Its protein product is CAWSRPRYNEQFF. The chain carries TRBV30 and TRBJ2-1; D is unresolved. V shed 2 bases and J shed 4 bases, with 9 bases lying between them. Germline V gene data show CDR1 as GTSNPN and CDR2 as SVGIG (reference sequence). The CDR3 loop spans 13 amino acids.

In its sample, this clone was seen once. This chain joins TRBV4-2 and TRBJ2-1; D call uncertain. Trimming removed 0 bases at V and 6 bases at J, with 12 bases between. CDR1 and CDR2 from the germline V gene are LGHNA and YNFKEQ. The CDR3 sequence is 15 residues long. CDR3 residues: CASSQDPRLGNEQFF. CDR3 in DNA: TGTGCCAGCAGCCAAGATCCGCGATTGGGCAATGAGCAGTTCTTC.

The rearrangement links TRBV5-4 to TRBJ2-5; 9 positions match TRBD1. Germline V gives CDR1 SGHNT, CDR2 YYREEE (reference sequence). The CDR3 consists of 17 residues. J was trimmed by 2 bases and V by 4 bases; bases with no gene match: 12. The CDR3, as DNA: TGTGCCAGCAGCGGACGTTCTACAGGGGGCAGACAAGAGACCCAGTACTTC. Its protein product is CASSGRSTGGRQETQYF.

This clone was found many times. The rearrangement joins TRBV7-6 to TRBJ2-3; the D call may be TRBD1 or TRBD2 (5 bases each). With 5 bases removed from V and 4 bases from J, the gap between germline ends came to 16 bases. The CDR3 has 15 amino acids. Germline V gene sequence: CDR1 SGHVS, CDR2 FNYEAQ. For the CDR3, the DNA is TGTGCCAGCAGCCCAGGGACGCCCAAATCAGATACGCAGTATTTT. Residues: CASSPGTPKSDTQYF.

CDR3 bases: TGTGCCAGCAGCCCCCGGGACAGGTCTTCCCAAGAGACCCAGTACTTC. Its protein product is CASSPRDRSSQETQYF. The V call is TRBV5-4, the J call TRBJ2-5; 8 bases line up with TRBD1. Per the germline V gene, CDR1 is SGHNT and CDR2 is YYREEE (reference sequence). This CDR3 region has 16 residues. The V and J ends lost 4 bases and 1 base, in that order; junction bases with no gene match: 9.

Turning to this clone: This sample also contains other DNA sequences that code for the same CDR3. V and J are TRBV30 and TRBJ2-5; TRBD2 aligns across 8 bases. This CDR3 is 14 amino acids long. The germline CDR1 and CDR2 sequences are GTSNPN and SVGIG (reference sequence). J gave up 5 bases and V 0 bases, and 5 bases lay outside the gene matches. The CDR3 bases are TGTGCCTGGAGTGTACGCGGGGGGATTGAGACCCAGTACTTC. This translates into CAWSVRGGIETQYF.

The rearrangement links TRBV29-1 to TRBJ1-4; the match to TRBD1 covers 7 bases. Per germline, CDR1 SQVTM and CDR2 ANQGSEA. Unmatched junction bases numbered 8, after V lost 5 bases and J lost 8 bases. CDR3 length: 13 residues. As DNA, the CDR3 is TGCAGCGTTAGACAGGGCCAGTCGGAAAAACTGTTTTTT. This gives the protein CSVRQGQSEKLFF.

Note on this clone: The identical CDR3 is also encoded by other nucleotide sequences in the sample. V is TRBV7-2 and J is TRBJ2-7, with D perhaps TRBD2 (6 bases). The CDR3 runs to 14 residues. Germline V gene lookup returns CDR1 SGHTA and CDR2 FQGNSA. V was trimmed by 2 bases and J by 2 bases, leaving 10 bases between them. This CDR3 reads CASSLLGGAYEQYF. In nucleotides, the CDR3 is TGTGCCAGCAGCTTATTAGGCGGGGCCTACGAGCAGTACTTC.

The chain combines TRBV6-1 with TRBJ2-7, with 11 bases fitting TRBD2. The CDR3 runs 14 residues. Germline-derived CDR1 and CDR2 are MNHNS and SASEGT. V shed 7 bases and J 2 bases; nucleotides not matched to a gene: 4. CDR3 amino acids: CASNLLAGAYEQYF. As DNA, the CDR3 is TGTGCCAGCAATCTACTAGCGGGAGCCTACGAGCAGTACTTC.

Of note for this clone: Possible read error: a much larger clone is one base away. This CDR3 is also generated by other DNA sequences in the sample. V is TRBV7-3 and J is TRBJ1-1, with TRBD1 matching 7 bases. Germline V gives CDR1 SGHTA, CDR2 FQGTGA. The CDR3 is made up of 14 amino acids. V dropped 4 bases and J dropped 1; count of bases not matched to a gene: 3. The CDR3: CASSSGQPNTEAFF. CDR3 in DNA: TGTGCCAGCAGCTCGGGACAGCCGAACACTGAAGCTTTCTTT. Supplemented by reference TRBV7-3 and TRBJ1-1, the full variable domain reads GAGVSQTPSNKVTEKGKYVELRCDPISGHTALYWYRQSLGQGPEFLIYFQGTGAADDSGLPNDRFFAVRPEGSVSTLKIQRTERGDSAVYLCASSSGQPNTEAFFGQGTRLTVV.

There are a few counts of this clone. This specimen includes other DNA sequences encoding the same CDR3. The chain combines TRBV27 with TRBJ1-5; perhaps TRBD1 as D (5 bases). CDR1 is MNHEY and CDR2 is SMNVEV in the germline V gene (reference sequence). CDR3 length: 16 residues. V lost 6 bases, J lost 6 bases, and 21 bases lay in between. CDR3 in amino acids: CASRPMSTGGSQPQHF. The CDR3 DNA is TGTGCCAGCAGACCGATGAGCACCGGGGGGAGTCAGCCCCAGCATTTT.

This clone was seen only a few times. CDR3 bases: TGTGCCAGCAGCACCATGACAGGGGGCCGAACAGATACGCAGTATTTT. Its protein is CASSTMTGGRTDTQYF. The rearrangement uses TRBV5-4 and TRBJ2-3, with 10 bases matching TRBD1. CDR1 is SGHNT and CDR2 is YYREEE in the germline V gene (reference sequence). Unmatched junction bases numbered 8, after V lost 4 bases and J lost 3 bases. CDR3 length equals 16 residues. Using reference TRBV5-4 and TRBJ2-3 for the parts outside the CDR3, the full variable domain is ETGVTQSPTHLIKTRGQQVTLRCSSQSGHNTVSWYQQALGQGPQFIFQYYREEENGRGNFPPRFSGLQFPNYSSELNVNALELDDSALYLCASSTMTGGRTDTQYFGPGTRLTVL.

This chain joins TRBV28 and TRBJ1-1; possible D gene TRBD1, 5 bases. Per the germline V gene, CDR1 is MDHEN and CDR2 is SYDVKM. V lost 7 bases and J 1 base, leaving 16 bases between the germline ends. CDR3 size: 15 residues. CDR3 sequence reads: CASIGEGTGNTEAFF. CDR3 sequence (DNA): TGTGCCAGCATAGGAGAGGGGACGGGGAACACTGAAGCTTTCTTT.

Notes on this clone: Possible read error: a much larger clone is one base away. Other DNA variants within this sample encode the same CDR3. The chain combines TRBV20-1 with TRBJ1-2, with D uncertain. CDR3 length: 10 amino acids. CDR1 and CDR2 from the germline V gene are DFQATT and SNEGSKA (reference sequence). Trimming shortened V by 6 bases and J by 11 bases, and 13 bases separated the two germline ends. Here the CDR3 reads CSAWPSGYTF. CDR3 nucleotide sequence: TGCAGTGCATGGCCGTCCGGTTACACCTTC.